A selection of T cell receptor beta chains follows, all from one sample in a study of blood T cell repertoires in COVID-19. Generated by immunoSEQ multiplex PCR, the TCRdb table keeps only in-frame clones and is missing some. The profile covers 300,000 or so clones, with approximately 88% appearing a single time and approximately 7% taken by the ten largest. Material for sequencing was peripheral blood. Source of these receptors: a woman in her 30s who had recovered from COVID-19. CDR3s include the opening cysteine and the closing phenylalanine or tryptophan. The D gene is left open where the match is weak. Where a row states a size, it is once, few, many or the class of an expanded clone; other rows omit it.

j_gene | v_gene | abundance | d_gene | CDR3nt | CDR3aa
TRBJ2-3 | TRBV5-1 | once | TRBD1 | TGCGCCAGCACGCTATCAACAGGGGGCATCGCAGATACGCAGTATTTT | CASTLSTGGIADTQYF
TRBJ2-7 | TRBV5-5 | - | TRBD1 | TGTGCCAGCAGCGCACAGGGGAACCGGTTCTACGAGCAGTACTTC | CASSAQGNRFYEQYF
TRBJ1-1 | TRBV25-1 | - | - | TGTGCCAGCAGTGGATCGGGTCTGATCACTGAAGCTTTCTTT | CASSGSGLITEAFF
TRBJ1-5 | TRBV6-6 | - | - | TGTGCCAGCAGTCCCCGACACCTGACGCACCAAAATCAGCCCCAGCATTTT | CASSPRHLTHQNQPQHF
TRBJ2-3 | TRBV6-5 | - | TRBD2 | TGTGCCAGCGGACGGGGGGGCTACACAGATACGCAGTATTTT | CASGRGGYTDTQYF
TRBJ1-1 | TRBV30 | - | - | TGTGCCTGGAGTCCTAGGGACTTGTATCTTGGGGTGGGAGCTTTCTTT | CAWSPRDLYLGVGAFF
TRBJ1-1 | TRBV30 | - | - | TGTGCCTGGAACTATCAGGGGAACACTGAAGCTTTCTTT | CAWNYQGNTEAFF
TRBJ2-5 | TRBV24-1 | - | TRBD2 | TGTGCCACCAGTGATCCGGCTAGCGGTGGTGGAGAGACCCAGTACTTC | CATSDPASGGGETQYF
TRBJ1-2 | TRBV2 | - | TRBD1 | TGTGCCAGCAGCCCTACAGGGGGAATTGCTAACTATGGCTACACCTTC | CASSPTGGIANYGYTF
TRBJ2-6 | TRBV4-2 | - | - | TGTGCCAGCAGCCAAGCGGTCTCTGGGGCCAACGTCCTGACTTTC | CASSQAVSGANVLTF
TRBJ2-5 | TRBV28 | once | TRBD1 | TGTGCCAGCAGGCGACTTAGGTGGCAGGGGGCCAGGGAGACCCAGTACTTC | CASRRLRWQGARETQYF
TRBJ2-3 | TRBV5-4 | - | - | TGTGCCAGCAGCTTGGTCGGCCAGGGGGGAGATACGCAGTATTTT | CASSLVGQGGDTQYF
TRBJ2-1 | TRBV10-3 | - | TRBD1 | TGTGCCATCAGTGAGTCTGTCGGGAACCGGGACAGGGGATTTTTTAGCTCCTACAATGAGCAGTTCTTC | CAISESVGNRDRGFFSSYNEQFF
TRBJ2-5 | TRBV6-4 | - | TRBD2 | TGTGCCAGCAAACCGACTAGCGGGGTCGAGACCCAGTACTTC | CASKPTSGVETQYF
TRBJ2-2 | TRBV5-1 | once | - | TGCGCCAGCAGCTTGCCGGAGGGCCCAGCGAACACCGGGGAGCTGTTTTTT | CASSLPEGPANTGELFF
TRBJ1-5 | TRBV19 | - | TRBD1 | TGTGCCAGTACCGGACAGGGGGGTCAGCCCCAGCATTTT | CASTGQGGQPQHF
TRBJ1-1 | TRBV6-2/TRBV6-3 | - | - | TGTGCCAGCAGTTATTGGCCCGGGGGCACTGAAGCTTTCTTT | CASSYWPGGTEAFF
TRBJ1-5 | TRBV6-1 | - | - | TGTGCCAGCAGTGAAGTATGGGCAGGGGATCAGCCCCAGCATTTT | CASSEVWAGDQPQHF
TRBJ2-7 | TRBV29-1 | once | TRBD2 | TGCAGCGTTGAAGGCGGGGGGGAGTACGAGCAGTACTTC | CSVEGGGEYEQYF
TRBJ2-1 | TRBV4-2 | once | TRBD2 | TGTGCCAGCAGCCAAGAGGGACTACCCAATGAGCAGTTCTTC | CASSQEGLPNEQFF
TRBJ1-2 | TRBV29-1 | once | - | TGCAGCGTTGAAGACTTTCAGGGAAACTATGGCTACACCTTC | CSVEDFQGNYGYTF
TRBJ2-3 | TRBV2 | - | TRBD2 | TGTGCCAGCAGCTACGCTAGCGGGGGTTACACAGATACGCAGTATTTT | CASSYASGGYTDTQYF
TRBJ2-7 | TRBV27 | - | - | TGTGCCAGCAGTCTTGACACCACAAGCTCCTACGAGCAGTACTTC | CASSLDTTSSYEQYF
TRBJ1-2 | TRBV28 | - | TRBD1 | TGTGCCAGTCACTGGGGGACAGGGGGTAACTATGGCTACACCTTC | CASHWGTGGNYGYTF
TRBJ1-1 | TRBV27 | - | - | TGTGCCAGCAGTACGTTACAGGGGAACACTGAAGCTTTCTTT | CASSTLQGNTEAFF
TRBJ1-1 | TRBV4-2 | - | - | TGTGCCAGCAGTCCCAAGGGGGACACTGAAGCTTTCTTT | CASSPKGDTEAFF
TRBJ1-5 | TRBV10-3 | - | - | TGTGCCACCCGAGGGGGGGAGGGGAGCAATCAGCCCCAGCATTTT | CATRGGEGSNQPQHF
TRBJ1-5 | TRBV5-5 | - | - | TGTGCCAGCAGCTTGGTCCTAGGTCAGCCCCAGCATTTT | CASSLVLGQPQHF
TRBJ1-2 | TRBV6-1 | - | - | TGTGCCAGCAGTGAAGCGCTGAGACAAACCTATGGCTACACCTTC | CASSEALRQTYGYTF
TRBJ2-1 | TRBV9 | once | - | TGTGCCAGCAGCGTAGCCGGGACACCGGAAGATGAGCAGTTCTTC | CASSVAGTPEDEQFF
TRBJ2-7 | TRBV7-9 | - | TRBD1 | TGTGCCAGCAGCAACCGGGACAGTTCCTACGAGCAGTACTTC | CASSNRDSSYEQYF
TRBJ2-3 | TRBV4-2 | - | - | TGTGCCAGCAGCCAAGGGGAGACGACCAAGACCTGGCGTACGCAGTATTTT | CASSQGETTKTWRTQYF
TRBJ1-2 | TRBV6-5 | - | - | TGTGCCAGCACCCTTCAGGGCGACTATGGCTACACCTTC | CASTLQGDYGYTF
TRBJ2-3 | TRBV7-8 | - | TRBD1 | TGTGCCAGCAGCTTCCGACAGGGGACAGCGGATACGCAGTATTTT | CASSFRQGTADTQYF
TRBJ2-7 | TRBV15 | few | - | TGTGCCACCAGCAGTTATCCCCGGGACACCCGAGACGAGCAGTACTTC | CATSSYPRDTRDEQYF
TRBJ1-5 | TRBV3-1/TRBV3-2 | - | TRBD1 | TGTGCCAGCAGCCCCACAGGGGACCATAGCAATCAGCCCCAGCATTTT | CASSPTGDHSNQPQHF
TRBJ2-5 | TRBV27 | once | - | TGTGCCAGCAGTTTTCCCCGCGGTGCCAGCCAAGAGACCCAGTACTTC | CASSFPRGASQETQYF
TRBJ1-1 | TRBV5-4 | - | - | TGTGCCAGCAGCTTGGGCAGCGGGGGGCGGAAGAACACTGAAGCTTTCTTT | CASSLGSGGRKNTEAFF
TRBJ1-2 | TRBV5-4 | - | TRBD1 | TGTGCCAGCAGCTCCATAAGGACAGGGGTCGGTGGCTACACCTTC | CASSSIRTGVGGYTF
TRBJ2-5 | TRBV24-1 | - | - | TGTGCCACCAGTGATTTTGGCGGGGCGGAGACCCAGTACTTC | CATSDFGGAETQYF
TRBJ2-1 | TRBV6-1 | - | TRBD1 | TGTGCCAGCACTGAACCCCCGGGACAGGGGAGACATGAGCAGTTCTTC | CASTEPPGQGRHEQFF
TRBJ1-5 | TRBV9 | - | TRBD1 | TGTGCCAGCAGCCGGGACAGGAATCAGCCCCAGCATTTT | CASSRDRNQPQHF